This record covers a single T cell receptor (beta chain). As yet, its antigen is unknown. The data are from a study of graft-versus-host responses after intestinal transplantation. Regarding the study as a whole: GvH clones occurred in recipient marrow; some first appeared in ileum or blood.

Germline V gene lookup returns CDR1 SGHTA and CDR2 FQGTGA. The V end lost 1 base, the J end lost 9 bases, and 19 bases lay between the germline ends. The CDR3 covers 16 residues. Clones were read by immunoSEQ multiplex PCR, and TCRdb kept only the in-frame ones, dropping some. In the table there are about 130,000 clones, 80% to 95% of which are singletons. This chain connects TRBV7-3 to TRBJ2-1, with D tentatively TRBD2 (6 bases). Here the sequenced sample was unstimulated CD4+ T cells sorted from spleen or lymph node cells, taken before intestinal transplant. The TCR was taken from a human donor who received an intestinal transplant. The CDR3 DNA follows: TGTGCCAGCAGCTTAAGAGGCGAGCGGGTTTCTAGTGAGCAGTTCTTC. It encodes CASSLRGERVSSEQFF.